A selection of T cell receptor beta chains follows, all from one sample in a study of Ad26.COV2.S vaccination and SARS-CoV-2 variants. This table comes from immunoSEQ multiplex PCR, and its TCRdb copy is limited to in-frame clones, with some not included. The sample holds about 400,000 clones, 89% seen once. The sample here was peripheral blood, taken in a trial of Ad26.COV2.S vaccine versus placebo. The receptor set was obtained from a person aged 18 to 65 who received the Ad26.COV2.S COVID-19 vaccine or a placebo. Both conserved end residues are trimmed from each CDR3. Clone size is not always given. Where it is, it says once, few, many or a class for expanded clones.

abundance: .; v_gene: TRBV13; CDR3aa: ASSLDRQAGEQY
abundance: .; v_gene: TRBV2; CDR3aa: ASSDGQDYGYT
abundance: .; v_gene: TRBV2; CDR3aa: ASSPPSGRDNEQF
abundance: once; v_gene: TRBV6-5; CDR3aa: ASGQGNQPQH
abundance: .; v_gene: TRBV28; CDR3aa: ASSSEQSYNEQF
abundance: .; v_gene: TRBV5-5; CDR3aa: ASSFSRQAYEQY
abundance: .; v_gene: TRBV4-2; CDR3aa: ASSQDPRDTQY
abundance: .; v_gene: TRBV15; CDR3aa: ATSRDKVRKLF
abundance: once; v_gene: TRBV6-5; CDR3aa: ASSYSATGEQY
abundance: .; v_gene: TRBV10-3; CDR3aa: AISETGTGSTDTQY
abundance: .; v_gene: TRBV7-6; CDR3aa: ASSLKTGRDGGVNTGELF
abundance: .; v_gene: TRBV28; CDR3aa: ASSRTQGQGGNQPQH
abundance: .; v_gene: TRBV6-6; CDR3aa: ASSYEGASGNTIY
abundance: .; v_gene: TRBV10-1; CDR3aa: ASSPWSGGQGRIETQY
abundance: few; v_gene: TRBV11-3; CDR3aa: ASSPPGETEAF
abundance: .; v_gene: TRBV3-1/TRBV3-2; CDR3aa: ASSQVINYGYT
abundance: .; v_gene: TRBV6-5; CDR3aa: ASSYSGTWVEKLF
abundance: few; v_gene: TRBV7-8; CDR3aa: ASSLAQGKGSSYNSPLH
abundance: .; v_gene: TRBV5-4; CDR3aa: ASSLAGGREFTDTQY
abundance: many; v_gene: TRBV29-1; CDR3aa: SVLPWDTTNYGYT
abundance: .; v_gene: TRBV10-3; CDR3aa: AISVETGVQETQY
abundance: .; v_gene: TRBV4-2; CDR3aa: ASSQGRGEGSPLH
abundance: .; v_gene: TRBV19; CDR3aa: ASTTGVENYGYT
abundance: .; v_gene: TRBV3-1/TRBV3-2; CDR3aa: ASSQDREKLF
abundance: .; v_gene: TRBV5-8; CDR3aa: ASSLIQADNEKLF
abundance: once; v_gene: TRBV12-3/TRBV12-4; CDR3aa: ASSGGQDYGYT
abundance: .; v_gene: TRBV5-1; CDR3aa: ASSSGTPQSEQF
abundance: .; v_gene: TRBV18; CDR3aa: ASSQLTGDTEAF
abundance: .; v_gene: TRBV5-6; CDR3aa: ASSLAGSDQPQH
abundance: .; v_gene: TRBV6-5; CDR3aa: ASSYQGEQY
abundance: few; v_gene: TRBV2; CDR3aa: ASTADRGQSPLH
abundance: .; v_gene: TRBV4-3; CDR3aa: ASSQAPGRLTGNTIY
abundance: once; v_gene: TRBV6-5; CDR3aa: ASSQAGQGGEKLF
abundance: once; v_gene: TRBV5-4; CDR3aa: ASSLVGQRNSPLH